Shown below are 29 T cell receptor beta chains from a single sample sequenced in a study of blood T cells in healthy people across ages. A second PCR of roughly 7 to 11 cycles used a sample-barcoded 5' primer and a J-beta primer mix. TCRdb fed the 5' RACE reads into MiXCR, producing one record per CDR3 protein. The sample includes 600,000 to 800,000 distinct CDR3 sequences, about 50% of them seen just once. The sample consisted of blood. Receptors were obtained from a woman of 80 years or more in good health.

This chain uses TRBV7-8 with TRBJ1-5; D possibly corresponds to TRBD1 (6 bases). Germline values: CDR1 SGHVS, CDR2 FQNEAQ. The CDR3 sequence is 17 residues long. V shed 3 bases and J shed 0 bases, with 15 bases lying between them. CDR3 DNA sequence: TGTGCCAGCAGCTTGTCGGACAGCCTATATAGCAATCAGCCCCAGCATTTT. It codes for CASSLSDSLYSNQPQHF.

The chain recombines TRBV6-5 with TRBJ2-7; 12 bases match TRBD1. This CDR3 contains 15 residues. V was clipped by 4 bases and J by 5 bases; unmatched bases: 6. The germline V gene has CDR1 MNHEY and CDR2 SVGAGI. CDR3 nucleotides: TGTGCCAGCAGTTCCGGGACAGGGGGCCCCAACGAGCAGTACTTC. Residues: CASSSGTGGPNEQYF.

This chain links TRBV20-1 with TRBJ2-7; 12 bases match TRBD2. J lost 7 bases, V lost 8 bases, and 15 bases had no gene match. CDR1 is DFQATT, CDR2 SNEGSKA, per germline (reference sequence). CDR3 size: 15 residues. CDR3 protein: CSTPGGTSGYDEQYF. CDR3 bases: TGCAGTACCCCCGGGGGGACTAGCGGGTATGATGAGCAGTACTTC.

The CDR3 spells CASSDAGTRMKDTQYF. CDR3 bases: TGTGCCAGCAGCGACGCCGGGACTAGAATGAAAGATACGCAGTATTTT. The V call is TRBV9, the J call TRBJ2-3, with 8 positions matching TRBD2. J lost 5 bases, V lost 3 bases, and 11 bases had no gene match. CDR3 length equals 16 residues. CDR1 SGDLS and CDR2 YYNGEE come from the germline V gene.

This clonotype occurred a few times. This rearrangement joins TRBV5-1 to TRBJ2-1; 7 bases agree with TRBD1. Germline V gene lookup returns CDR1 SGHRS and CDR2 YFSETQ. The trim removed 5 bases at V and 4 bases at J, leaving 3 bases unmatched. The CDR3 runs to 13 residues. The CDR3 here is CASSGQEYNEQFF. The CDR3 bases are TGCGCCAGCAGTGGACAGGAATACAATGAGCAGTTCTTC.

This clonotype was seen ten or more times. The chain recombines TRBV20-1 with TRBJ1-4, with a tentative D call TRBD1 (6 bases). Between the trimmed V and J ends, which lost 6 bases and 8 bases, there was a span of 16 bases. Germline V gives CDR1 DFQATT, CDR2 SNEGSKA (reference sequence). This CDR3 contains 13 residues. This chain's CDR3 is CSAYSRGLEKLFF. CDR3 coding DNA: TGCAGTGCCTACTCGCGGGGGCTCGAAAAACTGTTTTTT.

This clonotype was detected ten times or more. This chain links TRBV7-8 with TRBJ2-1; a possible D gene is TRBD1 (7 bases). Germline V CDR1 and CDR2: SGHVS, FQNEAQ. The V gene lost 6 bases and the J gene lost 7 bases, with 22 bases spanning the gap. CDR3 length: 16 amino acids. CDR3: CASRTFRTGGKNEQFF. CDR3 DNA: TGTGCCAGCAGGACCTTTAGGACAGGCGGGAAAAATGAGCAGTTCTTC.

The chain links TRBV4-3 to TRBJ1-2; maybe TRBD1 (5 bases). Deletions cut 5 bases from V and 0 bases from J, with 13 bases between. In germline, CDR1 is LGHNA, CDR2 YSLEER. This CDR3 contains 15 residues. CDR3 protein: CASSSTGTSNYGYTF. The CDR3 bases are TGCGCCAGCAGCTCAACTGGGACCTCTAACTATGGCTACACCTTC.

Of note for this clonotype: This clone may be a read error of a much larger clone one base away. V usage is TRBV2 and J usage is TRBJ2-1; TRBD1 is a possible D gene (6 bases). CDR3 length: 15 amino acids. Germline V CDR1 and CDR2: SNHLY, FYNNEI. Trimming shortened V by 7 bases and J by 6 bases, and 19 bases separated the two germline ends. Here the CDR3 reads CASNPKTGHPNEQFF. CDR3 sequence (DNA): TGTGCCAGCAACCCCAAAACGGGACACCCCAATGAGCAGTTCTTC.

V usage is TRBV10-3 and J usage is TRBJ2-1; the match to TRBD1 covers 10 bases. CDR1 is ENHRY, CDR2 SYGVKD, per germline. The CDR3 is 14 amino acids. Trimming cost V 8 bases and J 6 bases; bases outside gene matches: 7. CDR3 bases: TGTGCCATCCGACGAGGACAGGGGGTCAATGAGCAGTTCTTC. Translated: CAIRRGQGVNEQFF.

This clonotype was detected only once. The chain uses TRBV2 and TRBJ1-2, with D unclear. The germline V and J ends were trimmed by 6 bases and 6 bases, with 14 bases remaining between them. CDR1 SNHLY and CDR2 FYNNEI come from the germline V gene. The CDR3 totals 13 residues. In DNA form, the CDR3 reads TGTGCCAGCAGCCGTACCTACGTGGATGGCTACACCTTC. Translating gives CASSRTYVDGYTF.

For this clonotype: A much larger clonotype is one base distant, so this may be a read error. This chain uses TRBV7-2 with TRBJ2-1; D could derive from TRBD1 or TRBD2 (6 bases each). Per germline, CDR1 SGHTA and CDR2 FQGNSA. CDR3 length equals 14 residues. CDR3 sequence (DNA): TGTGCCCGCAGCCTAGGGGGGAGAGTGGTTGAGCAGTTCTTC. Translated: CARSLGGRVVEQFF.

Ten or more counts support this clonotype. The CDR3 is CASRERGSYNEQFF. In DNA, the CDR3 is TGTGCCAGCAGGGAAAGGGGGTCCTACAATGAGCAGTTCTTC. The chain is built from TRBV7-2 and TRBJ2-1; D possibly corresponds to TRBD1 (6 bases). The CDR3 extends over 14 amino acids. The germline V gene has CDR1 SGHTA and CDR2 FQGNSA. V lost 6 bases, J lost 1 base, and 10 bases lay in between.

This clonotype was observed at least ten times. V and J are TRBV29-1 and TRBJ2-1, with 10 nucleotides matching TRBD2. The junction had 5 bases not matched to a gene; V was cut back by 7 bases and J by 5 bases. CDR1 and CDR2 from the germline V gene are SQVTM and ANQGSEA. This CDR3 is built from 13 residues. The CDR3 DNA is TGCAGCGACAGGACTAGCGGTGACAATGAGCAGTTCTTC. Its translation: CSDRTSGDNEQFF.

Concerning this clonotype itself: A junction boundary mismatches the germline segment, possibly from a read error. CDR3 bases: TGTGCCAGCAGTCTAAGCGGCACAGATACGCAGTGTTTT. Amino acids: CASSLSGTDTQCF. The chain links TRBV27 to TRBJ2-3; possibly TRBD2 for D (5 bases). This CDR3 is 13 amino acids long. Germline CDR1 MNHEY, CDR2 SMNVEV (reference sequence).

This clonotype was seen ten or more times. This chain joins TRBV9 and TRBJ2-1; 7 nucleotides align to TRBD1. The CDR3 contains 13 residues. Germline values: CDR1 SGDLS, CDR2 YYNGEE. After removal of 0 bases from V and 10 bases from J, the junction contained 4 bases not matched to a gene. The CDR3, as DNA: TGTGCCAGCAGCGTAGTAAAGGGGGCGGAGCAGTTCTTC. Protein sequence: CASSVVKGAEQFF. The full variable domain, completed using reference TRBV9 and TRBJ2-1, is DSGVTQTPKHLITATGQRVTLRCSPRSGDLSVYWYQQSLDQGLQFLIQYYNGEERAKGNILERFSAQQFPDLHSELNLSSLELGDSALYFCASSVVKGAEQFFGPGTRLTVL.

The chain recombines TRBV9 with TRBJ1-2; no clear D gene. V was cut by 0 bases and J by 0 bases, with 9 bases left in between. The CDR3 runs 15 residues. Germline CDR1 and CDR2: SGDLS and YYNGEE. The CDR3 loop is CASSVDSTANYGYTF. In DNA form, the CDR3 reads TGTGCCAGCAGCGTAGACAGCACAGCTAACTATGGCTACACCTTC.

The genes are TRBV7-9 and TRBJ1-2, with D maybe TRBD1 (6 bases). In germline, CDR1 is SEHNR, CDR2 FQNEAQ (reference sequence). V was cut by 2 bases and J by 5 bases, with 12 bases left in between. CDR3 length: 14 amino acids. This chain's CDR3 is CASSLPIQGYGYTF. DNA of the CDR3: TGTGCCAGCAGCTTACCTATACAGGGATATGGCTACACCTTC.

A single count supports this clonotype. The rearrangement links TRBV20-1 to TRBJ2-5, with a possible D match to TRBD1 (6 bases). V was pared by 6 bases and J by 9 bases, with 17 bases between. In germline, CDR1 is DFQATT, CDR2 SNEGSKA (reference sequence). CDR3 length: 12 amino acids. DNA of the CDR3: TGCAGTGCCCCGATCGGGACACGGGCCCAGTACTTC. Translating it yields CSAPIGTRAQYF.

Details on this clonotype: This may come from a read error, since a much larger clone is one base off. The chain has TRBV7-9 and TRBJ1-1; 10 bases map to TRBD1. The CDR3 loop spans 19 amino acids. CDR1 SEHNR and CDR2 FQNEAQ come from the germline V gene (reference sequence). Losses at the gene ends were 5 bases for V and 1 base for J; bases not matched to a gene: 16. CDR3 coding DNA: TGTGCCAGCAGCCCAATCGTGGGGACAGGGGCCTACACGAACACTGAAGCTTTCTTT. Translated: CASSPIVGTGAYTNTEAFF.

The gene calls are TRBV15 and TRBJ2-5; D might be TRBD2 (6 bases). V lost 2 bases and J 4 bases, leaving 20 bases between the germline ends. The CDR3 consists of 17 residues. Germline values: CDR1 LNHNV, CDR2 YYDKDF (reference sequence). The CDR3 loop is CATSRKGVGLMLETQYF. The CDR3 nucleotides are TGTGCCACCAGCAGAAAGGGTGTGGGACTTATGCTAGAGACCCAGTACTTC.

J is TRBJ2-6 and V is TRBV2, with D unresolved. Trimming removed 0 bases at V and 2 bases at J, with 8 bases between. Germline V gene data show CDR1 as SNHLY and CDR2 as FYNNEI. This CDR3 has 16 residues. CDR3 amino acids: CASSEARTPGANVLTF. As DNA, the CDR3 is TGTGCCAGCAGTGAAGCCCGAACTCCTGGGGCCAACGTCCTGACTTTC. The full variable domain, with the rest looked up from reference TRBV2 and TRBJ2-6, is EPEVTQTPSHQVTQMGQEVILRCVPISNHLYFYWYRQILGQKVEFLVSFYNNEISEKSEIFDDQFSVERPDGSNFTLKIRSTKLEDSAMYFCASSEARTPGANVLTFGAGSRLTVL.

This clonotype was detected only a few times. The chain couples TRBV12-3 or TRBV12-4 to TRBJ1-6; D is unresolved. V was clipped by 7 bases and J by 5 bases, with 12 bases between them. This CDR3 spans 14 amino acids. Here the CDR3 reads CASNRNTDNSPLHF. The CDR3 coding sequence is TGTGCCAGCAACCGGAACACGGATAATTCACCCCTCCACTTT.

The chain employs TRBV28 and TRBJ2-5, with D possibly TRBD2 on 6 matching bases. Germline assignment: CDR1 MDHEN and CDR2 SYDVKM. CDR3 size: 15 residues. Trimming removed 1 base at V and 11 bases at J, with 20 bases between. CDR3 nucleotide sequence: TGTGCCAGCAGTTTATTCGGGAGTCGTTCCAATGAGCAGTACTTC. Protein sequence: CASSLFGSRSNEQYF.

This clonotype has a handful of counts. The rearrangement joins TRBV7-9 to TRBJ2-1; the D is unclear. This CDR3 has 15 amino acids. Germline V gene sequence: CDR1 SEHNR, CDR2 FQNEAQ (reference sequence). V was trimmed by 5 bases and J by 5 bases, leaving 16 bases between them. The CDR3, as DNA: TGTGCCAGCAGCCCCCGTGTCCCAAGGGACAATGAGCAGTTCTTC. It yields the protein CASSPRVPRDNEQFF.

This clonotype came up many times. This chain joins TRBV6-6 and TRBJ2-7, with 7 bases lining up with TRBD2. Germline V CDR1 and CDR2: MNHNY, SVGAGI (reference sequence). Germline trimming cut 2 bases from V and 2 bases from J; bases unmatched to any gene: 3. This CDR3 contains 14 residues. The CDR3 region is CASSYDAGAYEQYF. As DNA, the CDR3 is TGTGCCAGCAGTTACGATGCGGGAGCCTACGAGCAGTACTTC.

This clonotype has only a few counts. This rearrangement joins TRBV27 to TRBJ2-7, with 7 bases matching TRBD1. This CDR3 spans 13 amino acids. Germline V CDR1 and CDR2: MNHEY, SMNVEV (reference sequence). Trimming removed 5 bases from V and 4 bases from J; junction bases left unmatched: 5. The CDR3 is CASSVGQLYEQYF. As DNA, the CDR3 is TGTGCCAGCAGTGTGGGACAGCTGTACGAGCAGTACTTC.

With respect to this clonotype: This clone may be a read error of a much larger clone one base away. This chain uses TRBV18 with TRBJ2-5; D is uncertain. The DNA end is a closer match to TRBJ2-7, so the J assignment may be wrong. CDR3 length equals 14 residues. Germline V gives CDR1 KGHSH, CDR2 LQKENI. CDR3 amino acids: CASSPHPLGNEQYF. For the CDR3, the DNA is TGTGCCAGCTCACCACACCCATTAGGGAACGAGCAGTACTTC.

The table lists this clonotype with many counts. This chain uses TRBV9 with TRBJ1-2; the D is unclear. Germline V gene lookup returns CDR1 SGDLS and CDR2 YYNGEE. V was clipped by 3 bases and J by 2 bases, with 14 bases between them. The CDR3 is 15 residues long. CDR3 loop: CASSADPRINYGYTF. The CDR3 DNA is TGTGCCAGCAGCGCAGACCCCAGGATCAACTATGGCTACACCTTC. The full variable domain, rest sourced from reference TRBV9 and TRBJ1-2, is DSGVTQTPKHLITATGQRVTLRCSPRSGDLSVYWYQQSLDQGLQFLIQYYNGEERAKGNILERFSAQQFPDLHSELNLSSLELGDSALYFCASSADPRINYGYTFGSGTRLTVV.